This T cell receptor (beta chain) was captured in a study of cytomegalovirus exposure and HLA in healthy donors. PCR amplification relied on 60 Vbeta primers (plus 13 Jbeta primers). Here immunoSEQ multiplex PCR was the method, and the copy in TCRdb shows in-frame clones only, minus some. Of 150,000 to 200,000 clones detected, approximately 82% appear once; the ten largest clones hold roughly 1.7%. The CDR3 has 13 residues. V was pared by 5 bases and J by 3 bases, with 8 bases between. Germline CDR1 and CDR2: KGHSH and LQKENI. This receptor was obtained from a man aged 35 to 55 in good health and CMV-seropositive. V usage is TRBV18 and J usage is TRBJ1-5; D gene ambiguous. Sequencing input: PBMCs. This CDR3 is CASSGQPNQPQHF. The DNA of the CDR3 is TGTGCCAGCTCAGGGCAGCCCAATCAGCCCCAGCATTTT.